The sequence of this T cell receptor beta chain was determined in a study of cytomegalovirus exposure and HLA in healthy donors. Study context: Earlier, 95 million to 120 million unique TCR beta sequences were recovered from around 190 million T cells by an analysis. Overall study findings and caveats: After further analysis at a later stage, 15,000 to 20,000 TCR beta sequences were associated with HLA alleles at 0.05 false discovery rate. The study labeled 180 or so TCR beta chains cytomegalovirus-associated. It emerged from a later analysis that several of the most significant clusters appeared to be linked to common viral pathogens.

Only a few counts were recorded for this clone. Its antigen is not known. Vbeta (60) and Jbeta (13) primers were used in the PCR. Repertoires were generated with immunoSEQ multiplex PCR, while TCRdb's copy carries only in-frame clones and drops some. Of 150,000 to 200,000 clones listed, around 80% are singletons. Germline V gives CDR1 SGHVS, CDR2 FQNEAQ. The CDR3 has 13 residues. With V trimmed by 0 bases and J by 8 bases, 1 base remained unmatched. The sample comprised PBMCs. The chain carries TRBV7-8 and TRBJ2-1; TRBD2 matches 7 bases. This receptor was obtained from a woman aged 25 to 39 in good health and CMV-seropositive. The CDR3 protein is CASSLAGGYEQFF. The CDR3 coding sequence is TGTGCCAGCAGCTTAGCGGGAGGGTATGAGCAGTTCTTC.